This T cell receptor beta chain was obtained from a study of blood T cell repertoires in COVID-19. Original processing notes: For nucleated cells, counts were estimated from reference gene primer amplification. Sequenced by immunoSEQ multiplex PCR; TCRdb stores in-frame clones only, minus some. V and J calls and clone size are as listed in that table; D and trimming were resolved from the DNA. Of approximately 88,000 clones listed, roughly 74% are singletons. Sequenced sample: peripheral blood. The TCR sequence derives from a man between 70 and 80 years old with COVID-19, enrolled during active disease.

This CDR3 is CASSSRQTGSNTIYF. CDR3 coding DNA: TGTGCCAGCAGTTCCCGCCAGACAGGCAGTAACACCATATATTTT. The chain recombines TRBV6-6 with TRBJ1-3, with a weak D call TRBD1 (6 bases). Germline V gene lookup returns CDR1 MNHNY and CDR2 SVGAGI (reference sequence). The V end lost 4 bases, the J end lost 7 bases, and 17 bases lay between the germline ends. The CDR3 loop spans 15 amino acids.